What follows is one T cell receptor beta chain and its context. The target antigen is unknown. The sample comes from a study of shared clonotypes between healthy human individuals. Every subset had its genomic DNA shared out evenly among several immunoSEQ plates. TCRdb keeps only in-frame clones here, not all; method: immunoSEQ multiplex PCR. Of roughly 500,000 clones listed, less than 96% are singletons. There were only Caucasian adults among the donors, and all lived in Nashville, Tennessee. Findings and caveats of the study: Clonotypes shared by all four sorted-subset donors had higher generation probabilities than non-shared clonotypes.

The V gene's germline CDR1 is GTSNPN and CDR2 SVGIG (reference sequence). V lost 1 base to trimming and J lost 0 bases, with 13 bases between them. The CDR3 has 16 residues. The clonotype comes from a woman aged 30 to 39 in good health. Sequencing was done on a sample of naive CD4+ T cells sorted from blood. Subset indicated: CD45RA+ positively selected. The chain carries TRBV30 and TRBJ2-4; D gene uncertain. CDR3 nucleotide sequence: TGTGCCTGGAGTGAGCACAGTTCTCTAGCCAAAAACATTCAGTACTTC. Amino acid sequence: CAWSEHSSLAKNIQYF.